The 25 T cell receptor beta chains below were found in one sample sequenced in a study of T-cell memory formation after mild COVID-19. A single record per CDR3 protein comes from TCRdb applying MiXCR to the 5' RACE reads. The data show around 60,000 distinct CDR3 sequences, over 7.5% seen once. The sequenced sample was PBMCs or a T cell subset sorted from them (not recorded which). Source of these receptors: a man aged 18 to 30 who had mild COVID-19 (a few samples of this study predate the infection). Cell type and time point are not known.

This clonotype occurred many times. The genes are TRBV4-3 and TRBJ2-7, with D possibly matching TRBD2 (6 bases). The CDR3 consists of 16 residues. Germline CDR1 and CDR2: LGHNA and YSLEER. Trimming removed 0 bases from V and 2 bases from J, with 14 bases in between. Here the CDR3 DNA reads TGCGCCAGCAGCCAAGAGGAGGGCAGGGTCCCCTACGAGCAGTACTTC. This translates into CASSQEEGRVPYEQYF.

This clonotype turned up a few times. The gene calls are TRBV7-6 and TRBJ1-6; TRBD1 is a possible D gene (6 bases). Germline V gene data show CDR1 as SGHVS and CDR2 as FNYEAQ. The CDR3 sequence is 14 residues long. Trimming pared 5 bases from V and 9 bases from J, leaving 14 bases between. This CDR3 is CASSLRQASSPLHF. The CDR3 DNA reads TGTGCCAGCAGCCTGCGACAGGCTAGTTCACCCCTCCACTTT.

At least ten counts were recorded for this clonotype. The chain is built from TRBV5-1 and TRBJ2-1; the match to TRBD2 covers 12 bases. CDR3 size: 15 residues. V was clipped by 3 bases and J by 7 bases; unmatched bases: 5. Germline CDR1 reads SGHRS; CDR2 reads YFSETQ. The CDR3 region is CASSSSGGVINEQFF. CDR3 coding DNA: TGCGCCAGCAGCTCTAGCGGGGGGGTTATTAATGAGCAGTTCTTC.

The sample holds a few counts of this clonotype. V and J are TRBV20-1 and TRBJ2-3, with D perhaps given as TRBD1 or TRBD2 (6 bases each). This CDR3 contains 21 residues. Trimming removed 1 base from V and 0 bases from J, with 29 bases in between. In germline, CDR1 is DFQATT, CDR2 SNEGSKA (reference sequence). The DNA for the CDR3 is TGCAGTGCTAGAGCCCCTCCCGGGGGACTGGGGGCGGGCTTTAGCACAGATACGCAGTATTTT. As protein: CSARAPPGGLGAGFSTDTQYF.

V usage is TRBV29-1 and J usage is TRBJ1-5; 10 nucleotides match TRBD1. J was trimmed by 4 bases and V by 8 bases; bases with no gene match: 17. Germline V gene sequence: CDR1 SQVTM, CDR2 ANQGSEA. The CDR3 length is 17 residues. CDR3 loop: CSSYRDRGTGSNQPQHF. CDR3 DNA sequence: TGCAGCTCCTACCGGGACAGGGGAACGGGTAGTAATCAGCCCCAGCATTTT.

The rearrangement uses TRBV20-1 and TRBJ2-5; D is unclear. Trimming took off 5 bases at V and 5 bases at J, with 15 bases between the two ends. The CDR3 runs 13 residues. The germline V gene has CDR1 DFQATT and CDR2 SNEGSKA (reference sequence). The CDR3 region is CSASGSGRETQYF. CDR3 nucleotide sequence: TGCAGTGCTTCCGGATCGGGCAGGGAGACCCAGTACTTC.

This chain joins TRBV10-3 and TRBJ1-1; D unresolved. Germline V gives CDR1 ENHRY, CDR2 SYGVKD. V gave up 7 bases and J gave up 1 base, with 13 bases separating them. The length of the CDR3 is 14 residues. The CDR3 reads CAIMETRENTEAFF. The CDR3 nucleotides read TGTGCCATCATGGAAACCCGGGAGAACACTGAAGCTTTCTTT.

CDR3 region: CASSESSGWDGTQYF. The CDR3 region has the DNA TGTGCCAGCAGTGAGTCATCGGGATGGGATGGTACGCAGTATTTT. The V and J genes are TRBV2 and TRBJ2-3; a possible D gene is TRBD2 (5 bases). Trimming left V 3 bases short and J 8 bases short, with 18 bases between. The V gene's germline CDR1 is SNHLY and CDR2 FYNNEI. This CDR3 comprises 15 residues.

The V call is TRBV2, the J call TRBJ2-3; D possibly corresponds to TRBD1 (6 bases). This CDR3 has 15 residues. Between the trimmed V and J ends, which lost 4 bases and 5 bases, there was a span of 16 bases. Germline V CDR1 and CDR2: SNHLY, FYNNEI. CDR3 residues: CASSGTWGLGDTQYF. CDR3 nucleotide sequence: TGTGCCAGCAGTGGAACATGGGGGCTCGGAGATACGCAGTATTTT. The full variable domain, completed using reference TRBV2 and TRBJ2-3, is EPEVTQTPSHQVTQMGQEVILRCVPISNHLYFYWYRQILGQKVEFLVSFYNNEISEKSEIFDDQFSVERPDGSNFTLKIRSTKLEDSAMYFCASSGTWGLGDTQYFGPGTRLTVL.

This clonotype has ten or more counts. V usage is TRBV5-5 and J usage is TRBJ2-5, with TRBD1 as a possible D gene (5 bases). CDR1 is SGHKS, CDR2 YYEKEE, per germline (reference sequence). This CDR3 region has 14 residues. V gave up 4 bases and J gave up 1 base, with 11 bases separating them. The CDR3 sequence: CASSIRTSQETQYF. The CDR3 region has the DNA TGTGCCAGCAGCATCCGGACAAGCCAAGAGACCCAGTACTTC.

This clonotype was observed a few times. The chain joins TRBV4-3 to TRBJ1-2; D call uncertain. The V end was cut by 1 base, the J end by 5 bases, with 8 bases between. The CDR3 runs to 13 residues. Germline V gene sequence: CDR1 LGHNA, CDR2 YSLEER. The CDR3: CASSQGGKYGYTF. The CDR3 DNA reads TGCGCCAGCAGCCAAGGTGGGAAGTATGGCTACACCTTC.

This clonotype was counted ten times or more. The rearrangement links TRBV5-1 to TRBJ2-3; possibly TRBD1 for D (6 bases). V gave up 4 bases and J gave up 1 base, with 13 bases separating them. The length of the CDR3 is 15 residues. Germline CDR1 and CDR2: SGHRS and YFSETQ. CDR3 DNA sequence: TGCGCCAGCAGCGACACAGGGCCGGGCACAGATACGCAGTATTTT. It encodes CASSDTGPGTDTQYF.

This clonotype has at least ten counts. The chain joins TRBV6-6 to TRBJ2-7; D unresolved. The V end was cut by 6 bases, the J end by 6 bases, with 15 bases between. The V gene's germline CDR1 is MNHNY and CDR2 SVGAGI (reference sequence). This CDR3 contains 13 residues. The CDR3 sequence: CASSRFGSFEQYV. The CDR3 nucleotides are TGTGCCAGCAGCCGGTTTGGGTCGTTCGAGCAGTACGTC.

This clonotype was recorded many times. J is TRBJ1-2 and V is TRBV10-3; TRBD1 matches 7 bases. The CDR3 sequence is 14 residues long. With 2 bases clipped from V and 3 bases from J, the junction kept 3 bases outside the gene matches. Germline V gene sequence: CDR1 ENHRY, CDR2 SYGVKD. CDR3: CAISERDSDYGYTF. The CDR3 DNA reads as TGTGCCATCAGTGAGAGGGACAGTGACTATGGCTACACCTTC.

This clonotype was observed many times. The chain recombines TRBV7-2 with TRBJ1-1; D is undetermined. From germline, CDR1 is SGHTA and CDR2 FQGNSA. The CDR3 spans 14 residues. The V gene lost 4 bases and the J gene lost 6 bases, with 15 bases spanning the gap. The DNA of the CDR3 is TGTGCCAGCAGCTCGGTGATTATAAGCGCTGAAGCTTTCTTT. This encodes CASSSVIISAEAFF. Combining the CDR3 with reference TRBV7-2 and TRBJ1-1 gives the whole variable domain GAGVSQSPSNKVTEKGKDVELRCDPISGHTALYWYRQSLGQGLEFLIYFQGNSAPDKSGLPSDRFSAERTGGSVSTLTIQRTQQEDSAVYLCASSSVIISAEAFFGQGTRLTVV.

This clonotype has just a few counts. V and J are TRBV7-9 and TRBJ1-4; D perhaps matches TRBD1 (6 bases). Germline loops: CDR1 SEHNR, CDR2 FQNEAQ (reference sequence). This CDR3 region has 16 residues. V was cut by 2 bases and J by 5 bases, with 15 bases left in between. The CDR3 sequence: CASSLYGGGGNEKLFF. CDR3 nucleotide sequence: TGTGCCAGCAGCTTATATGGAGGGGGTGGAAATGAAAAACTGTTTTTT.

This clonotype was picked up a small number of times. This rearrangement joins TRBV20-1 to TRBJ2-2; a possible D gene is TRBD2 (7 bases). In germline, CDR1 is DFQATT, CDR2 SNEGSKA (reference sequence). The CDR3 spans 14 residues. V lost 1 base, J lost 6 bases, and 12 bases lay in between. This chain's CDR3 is CSARAGGLSGELFF. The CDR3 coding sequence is TGCAGTGCTAGAGCGGGGGGCCTGTCCGGGGAGCTGTTTTTT.

The CDR3 DNA sequence: TGTGCCAGCAGCGTAGAGGCAGGGGTCGGTGAAAAACTGTTTTTT. This gives the protein CASSVEAGVGEKLFF. The rearrangement links TRBV9 to TRBJ1-4; weak D call: TRBD1 (6 bases). Germline CDR1 reads SGDLS; CDR2 reads YYNGEE. Deletions cut 0 bases from V and 7 bases from J, with 13 bases between. CDR3 length equals 15 residues.

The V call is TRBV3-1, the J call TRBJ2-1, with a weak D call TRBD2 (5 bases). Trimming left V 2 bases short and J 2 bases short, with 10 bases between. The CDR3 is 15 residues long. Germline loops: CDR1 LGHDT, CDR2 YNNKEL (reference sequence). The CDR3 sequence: CASSQITGTYNEQFF. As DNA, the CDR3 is TGTGCCAGCAGCCAAATTACCGGGACCTACAATGAGCAGTTCTTC.

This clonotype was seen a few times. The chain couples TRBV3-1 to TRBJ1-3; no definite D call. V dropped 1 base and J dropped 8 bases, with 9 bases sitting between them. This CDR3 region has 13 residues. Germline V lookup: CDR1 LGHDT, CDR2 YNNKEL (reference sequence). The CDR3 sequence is CASSQGQTDTIYF. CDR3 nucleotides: TGTGCCAGCAGCCAAGGGCAGACGGACACCATATATTTT.

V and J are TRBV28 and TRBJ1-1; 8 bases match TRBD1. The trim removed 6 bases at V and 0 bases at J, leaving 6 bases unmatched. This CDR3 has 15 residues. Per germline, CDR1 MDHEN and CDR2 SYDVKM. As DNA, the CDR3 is TGTGCCAGCAGACGACAGGGGTGGGTGAACACTGAAGCTTTCTTT. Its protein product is CASRRQGWVNTEAFF. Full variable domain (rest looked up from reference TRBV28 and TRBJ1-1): DVKVTQSSRYLVKRTGEKVFLECVQDMDHENMFWYRQDPGLGLRLIYFSYDVKMKEKGDIPEGYSVSREKKERFSLILESASTNQTSMYLCASRRQGWVNTEAFFGQGTRLTVV.

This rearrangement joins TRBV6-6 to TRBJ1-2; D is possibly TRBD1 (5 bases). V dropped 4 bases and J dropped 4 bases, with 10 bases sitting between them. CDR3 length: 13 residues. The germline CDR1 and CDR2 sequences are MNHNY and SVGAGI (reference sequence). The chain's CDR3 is CASSLGGTYGYTF. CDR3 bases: TGTGCCAGCAGTTTGGGGGGGACCTATGGCTACACCTTC.

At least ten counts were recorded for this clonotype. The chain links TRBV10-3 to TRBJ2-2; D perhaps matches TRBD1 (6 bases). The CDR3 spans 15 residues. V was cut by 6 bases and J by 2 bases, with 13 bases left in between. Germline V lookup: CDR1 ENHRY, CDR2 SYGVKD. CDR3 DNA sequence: TGTGCCATCAGCGAAACGGGACAAAACACCGGGGAGCTGTTTTTT. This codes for CAISETGQNTGELFF.

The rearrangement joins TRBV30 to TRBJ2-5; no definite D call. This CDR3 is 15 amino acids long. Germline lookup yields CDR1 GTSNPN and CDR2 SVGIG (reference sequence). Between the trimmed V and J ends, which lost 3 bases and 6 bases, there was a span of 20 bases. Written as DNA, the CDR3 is TGTGCCTGGAGCCCTCAGATAGGGATGGAAAAGACCCAGTACTTC. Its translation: CAWSPQIGMEKTQYF.

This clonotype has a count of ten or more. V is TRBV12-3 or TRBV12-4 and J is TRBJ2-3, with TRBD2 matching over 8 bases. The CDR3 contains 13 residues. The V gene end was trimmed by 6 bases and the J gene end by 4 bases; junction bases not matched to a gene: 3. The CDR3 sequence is CASSPAGADTQYF. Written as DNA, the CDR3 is TGTGCCAGCAGCCCAGCGGGGGCAGATACGCAGTATTTT.